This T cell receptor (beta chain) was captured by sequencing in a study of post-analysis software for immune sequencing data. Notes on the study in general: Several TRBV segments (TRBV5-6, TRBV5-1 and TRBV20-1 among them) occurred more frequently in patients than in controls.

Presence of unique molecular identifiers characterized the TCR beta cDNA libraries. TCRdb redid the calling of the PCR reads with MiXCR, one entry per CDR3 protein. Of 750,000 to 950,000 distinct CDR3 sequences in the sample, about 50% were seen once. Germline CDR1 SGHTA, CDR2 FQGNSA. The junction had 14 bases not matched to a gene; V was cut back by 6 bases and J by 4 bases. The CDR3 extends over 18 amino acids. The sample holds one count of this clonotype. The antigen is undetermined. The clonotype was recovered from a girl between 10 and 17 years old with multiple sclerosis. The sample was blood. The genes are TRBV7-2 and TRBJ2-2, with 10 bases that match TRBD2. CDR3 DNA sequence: TGTGCCAGCAGACGACGAGAGCTAGCGGGGGTCGGCACCGGGGAGCTGTTTTTT. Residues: CASRRRELAGVGTGELFF.